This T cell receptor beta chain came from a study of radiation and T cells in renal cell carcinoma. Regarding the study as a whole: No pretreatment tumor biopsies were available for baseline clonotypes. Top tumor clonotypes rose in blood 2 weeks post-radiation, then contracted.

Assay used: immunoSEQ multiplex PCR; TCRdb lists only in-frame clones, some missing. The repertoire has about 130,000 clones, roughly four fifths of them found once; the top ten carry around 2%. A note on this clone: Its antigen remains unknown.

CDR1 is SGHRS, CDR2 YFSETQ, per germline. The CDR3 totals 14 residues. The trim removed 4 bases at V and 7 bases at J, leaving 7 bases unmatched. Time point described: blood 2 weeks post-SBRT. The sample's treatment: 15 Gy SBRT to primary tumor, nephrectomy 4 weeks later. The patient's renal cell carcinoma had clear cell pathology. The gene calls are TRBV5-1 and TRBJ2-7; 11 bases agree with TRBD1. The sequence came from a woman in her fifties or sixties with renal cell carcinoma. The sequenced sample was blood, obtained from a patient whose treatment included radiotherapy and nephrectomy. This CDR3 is CASSPGQGAREQYF. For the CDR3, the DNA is TGCGCCAGCAGCCCCGGACAGGGGGCGAGAGAGCAGTACTTC. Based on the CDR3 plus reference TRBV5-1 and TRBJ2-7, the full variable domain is KAGVTQTPRYLIKTRGQQVTLSCSPISGHRSVSWYQQTPGQGLQFLFEYFSETQRNKGNFPGRFSGRQFSNSRSEMNVSTLELGDSALYLCASSPGQGAREQYFGPGTRLTVT.